This TCR beta chain was identified in a study of blood T cell repertoires in COVID-19. Study summary: Sites in the United States, Italy and Spain provided acute and convalescent COVID-19 samples. T cells, B-cell-depleted T cells, or PBMCs provided the cDNA or gDNA that served as material.

All enrollees were roughly 18 to 89 years old and from approximately 24 US areas. Clones were read by immunoSEQ multiplex PCR, and TCRdb kept only the in-frame ones, dropping some. The sample shows about 290,000 clones, roughly 89% of them seen only once. V shed 2 bases and J 5 bases; nucleotides not matched to a gene: 12. The CDR3 runs 17 residues. The germline gives CDR1 KGHSH, CDR2 LQKENI. The source is a woman aged 40 to 50 who had recovered from COVID-19. The sample was PBMCs or T cells enriched from blood (not recorded which). The chain recombines TRBV18 with TRBJ1-5; 7 nucleotides align to TRBD1. DNA for the CDR3: TGTGCCAGCTCACCAAGGGCAGGGGGAGGAAAAGATCAGCCCCAGCATTTT. Protein sequence: CASSPRAGGGKDQPQHF.